The present entry profiles one T cell receptor (beta chain) with its context. Its matching antigen is unknown. TCRdb ran MiXCR on the 5' RACE reads and lists one entry per CDR3 protein. There are around 490,000 distinct CDR3 sequences in the sample; around 22% occur only once, and approximately 0.49% lies in the top ten. This sample stems from a study of identical twins. Findings and caveats of the study: Clonotypes of the beta chain that were abundant in cord blood carried fewer insertions (memory repertoires showed none). Among beta out-of-frame sequences, excess sharing between twins appeared weaker.

Everyone who donated was a healthy Caucasian. The CDR3 has 15 residues. V lost 4 bases and J 0 bases, leaving 13 bases between the germline ends. In germline, CDR1 is SGDLS, CDR2 YYNGEE. This same sample was also part of a study on yellow fever vaccine responses in identical twins.

The sequencing sample was made of CD4+ T cells sorted from blood. This rearrangement joins TRBV9 to TRBJ1-1, with D possibly TRBD1 on 6 matching bases. The sequence was collected from a woman aged 18-35 years in good health. Here the CDR3 DNA reads TGTGCCAGCAGCACTCGGACAGACATGAACACTGAAGCTTTCTTT. It encodes CASSTRTDMNTEAFF.